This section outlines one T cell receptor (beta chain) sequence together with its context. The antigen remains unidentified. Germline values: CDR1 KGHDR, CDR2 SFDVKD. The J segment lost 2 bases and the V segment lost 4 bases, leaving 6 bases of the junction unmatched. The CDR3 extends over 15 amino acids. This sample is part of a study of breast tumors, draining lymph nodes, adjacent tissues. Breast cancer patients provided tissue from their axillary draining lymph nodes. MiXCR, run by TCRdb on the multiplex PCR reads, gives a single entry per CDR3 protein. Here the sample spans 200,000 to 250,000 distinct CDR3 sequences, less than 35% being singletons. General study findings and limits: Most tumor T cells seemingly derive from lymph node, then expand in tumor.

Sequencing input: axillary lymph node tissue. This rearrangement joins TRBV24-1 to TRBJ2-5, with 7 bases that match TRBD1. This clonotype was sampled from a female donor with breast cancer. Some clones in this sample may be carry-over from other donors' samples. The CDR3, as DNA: TGTGCCACCAGTGAGTACAGGGGAGTTCAAGAGACCCAGTACTTC. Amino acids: CATSEYRGVQETQYF.